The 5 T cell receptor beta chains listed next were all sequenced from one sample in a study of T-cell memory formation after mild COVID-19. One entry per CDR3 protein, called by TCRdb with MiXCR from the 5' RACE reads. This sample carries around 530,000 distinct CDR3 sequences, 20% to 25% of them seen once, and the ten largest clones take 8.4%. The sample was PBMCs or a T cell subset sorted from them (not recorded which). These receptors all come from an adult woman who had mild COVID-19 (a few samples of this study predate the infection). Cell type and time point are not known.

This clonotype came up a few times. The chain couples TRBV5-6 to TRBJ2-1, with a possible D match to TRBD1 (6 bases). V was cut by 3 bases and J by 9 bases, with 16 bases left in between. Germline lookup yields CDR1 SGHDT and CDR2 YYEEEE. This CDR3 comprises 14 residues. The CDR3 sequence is CASSSALRGGEQFF. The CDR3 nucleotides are TGTGCCAGCAGCTCGGCGCTCCGAGGGGGTGAGCAGTTCTTC.

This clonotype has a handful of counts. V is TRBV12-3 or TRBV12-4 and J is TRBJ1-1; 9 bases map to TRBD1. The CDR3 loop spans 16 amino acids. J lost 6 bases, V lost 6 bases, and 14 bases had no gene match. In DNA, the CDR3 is TGTGCCAGCAGCCTCACCAACCGGGGACAGGGCTCTGAAGCTTTCTTT. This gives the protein CASSLTNRGQGSEAFF.

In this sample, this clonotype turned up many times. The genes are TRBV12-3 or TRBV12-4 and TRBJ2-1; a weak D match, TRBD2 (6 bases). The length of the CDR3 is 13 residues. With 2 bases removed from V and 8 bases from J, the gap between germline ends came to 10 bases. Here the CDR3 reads CASSLRGGYEQFF. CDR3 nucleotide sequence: TGTGCCAGCAGTTTAAGGGGAGGATATGAGCAGTTCTTC.

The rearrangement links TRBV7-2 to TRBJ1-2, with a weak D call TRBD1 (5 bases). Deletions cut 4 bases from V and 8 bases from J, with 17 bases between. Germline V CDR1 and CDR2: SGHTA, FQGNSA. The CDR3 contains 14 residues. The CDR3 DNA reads TGTGCCAGCAGCTCCCGTCGGGGGGGAAAAGGCTACACCTTC. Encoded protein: CASSSRRGGKGYTF.

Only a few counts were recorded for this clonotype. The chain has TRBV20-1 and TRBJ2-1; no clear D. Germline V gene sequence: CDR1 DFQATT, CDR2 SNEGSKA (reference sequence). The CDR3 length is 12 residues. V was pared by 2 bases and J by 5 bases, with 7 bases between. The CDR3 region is CSARPRHNEQFF. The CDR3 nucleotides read TGCAGTGCTAGACCTCGACACAATGAGCAGTTCTTC.